A selection of T cell receptor beta chains follows, all from one sample in a study of blood T cell repertoires in COVID-19. TCRdb's table, derived via immunoSEQ multiplex PCR, lists solely in-frame clones and lacks some. The sample lists some 300,000 clones; more than 75% were seen once. The sample comprised peripheral blood. These receptor sequences come from a man between 65 and 85 years old with acute or convalescent COVID-19. Each CDR3 is given with its conserved first and last residue. The D gene is left open where the match is weak. Only some rows state a clone size, as once, few, many or a class for expanded clones.

v_call: TRBV2; clone_size: -; j_call: TRBJ1-1; cdr3_length: 14; d_call: TRBD1; cdr3_nt: TGTGCCAGCAGTGTGGGGCAGGGGGACACTGAAGCTTTCTTT; cdr3_aa: CASSVGQGDTEAFF
v_call: TRBV7-2; clone_size: few; j_call: TRBJ2-7; cdr3_length: 16; d_call: -; cdr3_nt: TGTGCCAGCAGCTACATGACTAATCTGCCCTCCTACGAGCAGTACTTC; cdr3_aa: CASSYMTNLPSYEQYF
v_call: TRBV7-2; clone_size: -; j_call: TRBJ1-4; cdr3_length: 13; d_call: -; cdr3_nt: TGTGCCAGCACGTCGGGGAATAATGAAAAACTGTTTTTT; cdr3_aa: CASTSGNNEKLFF
v_call: TRBV10-3; clone_size: -; j_call: TRBJ1-6; cdr3_length: 16; d_call: TRBD1; cdr3_nt: TGTGCCATCAGTGAGGATTGGGACAGGGCCTATTCACCCCTCCACTTT; cdr3_aa: CAISEDWDRAYSPLHF
v_call: TRBV18; clone_size: -; j_call: TRBJ1-3; cdr3_length: 16; d_call: -; cdr3_nt: TGTGCCAGCTCACCAGCCAGGGATTCAGCTGGAAACACCATATATTTT; cdr3_aa: CASSPARDSAGNTIYF
v_call: TRBV25-1; clone_size: -; j_call: TRBJ1-2; cdr3_length: 12; d_call: -; cdr3_nt: TGTGCCAGCAGTGGCGGGCCCGGCGGCTACACCTTC; cdr3_aa: CASSGGPGGYTF
v_call: TRBV3-1/TRBV3-2; clone_size: -; j_call: TRBJ1-3; cdr3_length: 15; d_call: -; cdr3_nt: TGTGCCAGCAGCCAGCTTGACAGGCTTGGAAACACCATATATTTT; cdr3_aa: CASSQLDRLGNTIYF
v_call: TRBV3-1/TRBV3-2; clone_size: -; j_call: TRBJ2-2; cdr3_length: 13; d_call: -; cdr3_nt: TGTGCCAGCAGGCCTAGCAGAACCGGGGAGCTGTTTTTT; cdr3_aa: CASRPSRTGELFF
v_call: TRBV30; clone_size: -; j_call: TRBJ2-7; cdr3_length: 15; d_call: TRBD2; cdr3_nt: TGTGCCTGGACACGAATCGGACTAGCGGGGAGCGAGCAGTACTTC; cdr3_aa: CAWTRIGLAGSEQYF
v_call: TRBV5-1; clone_size: -; j_call: TRBJ2-2; cdr3_length: 15; d_call: TRBD1; cdr3_nt: TGCGCCAGCAGCCGACGGGACAGGAACACCGGGGAGCTGTTTTTT; cdr3_aa: CASSRRDRNTGELFF
v_call: TRBV5-1; clone_size: -; j_call: TRBJ2-2; cdr3_length: 16; d_call: TRBD1; cdr3_nt: TGCGCCAGCAGCTCGGACAGGGCTTCGAACACCGGGGAGCTGTTTTTT; cdr3_aa: CASSSDRASNTGELFF
v_call: TRBV28; clone_size: -; j_call: TRBJ2-5; cdr3_length: 15; d_call: -; cdr3_nt: TGTGCCAGCAGTCTCGGCCGGTTGGGGAGAGAGACCCAGTACTTC; cdr3_aa: CASSLGRLGRETQYF
v_call: TRBV12-3/TRBV12-4; clone_size: -; j_call: TRBJ2-5; cdr3_length: 13; d_call: -; cdr3_nt: TGTGCCAGCAGTTACAGGGATCGAGAGACCCAGTACTTC; cdr3_aa: CASSYRDRETQYF
v_call: TRBV2; clone_size: -; j_call: TRBJ2-7; cdr3_length: 14; d_call: TRBD1; cdr3_nt: TGTGCCAGCAACCCGGGACAGGGGTCCTACGAGCAGTACTTC; cdr3_aa: CASNPGQGSYEQYF
v_call: TRBV10-1; clone_size: -; j_call: TRBJ1-6; cdr3_length: 12; d_call: -; cdr3_nt: TGCGCCAGCTCGCCGCTAGGATCACCCCTCCACTTT; cdr3_aa: CASSPLGSPLHF
v_call: TRBV7-3; clone_size: -; j_call: TRBJ1-2; cdr3_length: 13; d_call: TRBD1; cdr3_nt: TGTGCCAGCAGCTCGGGACAGGGGAATGGCTACACCTTC; cdr3_aa: CASSSGQGNGYTF
v_call: TRBV24-1; clone_size: -; j_call: TRBJ1-5; cdr3_length: 12; d_call: -; cdr3_nt: TGTGCCACCAGTGACGGGGGAAGACCCCAGCATTTT; cdr3_aa: CATSDGGRPQHF
v_call: TRBV29-1; clone_size: few; j_call: TRBJ2-7; cdr3_length: 12; d_call: -; cdr3_nt: TGCAGCGTTGGAAAAGGGGTCGACGAGCAGTACTTC; cdr3_aa: CSVGKGVDEQYF
v_call: TRBV5-1; clone_size: -; j_call: TRBJ2-3; cdr3_length: 14; d_call: -; cdr3_nt: TGCGCCAGCAGCTTGGGGCAGACTACAGATACGCAGTATTTT; cdr3_aa: CASSLGQTTDTQYF